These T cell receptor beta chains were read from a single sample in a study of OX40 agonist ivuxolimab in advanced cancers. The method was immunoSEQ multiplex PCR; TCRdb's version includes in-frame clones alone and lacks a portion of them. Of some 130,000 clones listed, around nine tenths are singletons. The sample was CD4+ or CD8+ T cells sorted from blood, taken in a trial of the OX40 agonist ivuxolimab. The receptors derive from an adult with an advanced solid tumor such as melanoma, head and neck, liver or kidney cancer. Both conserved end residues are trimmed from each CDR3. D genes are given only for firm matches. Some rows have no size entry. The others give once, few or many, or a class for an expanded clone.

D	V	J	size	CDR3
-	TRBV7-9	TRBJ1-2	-	ASSLTERSLNYGYT
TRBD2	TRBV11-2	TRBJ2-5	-	ASSNYGTIQETQY
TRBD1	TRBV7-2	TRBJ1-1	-	ASSSTGDIAF
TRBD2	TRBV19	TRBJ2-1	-	ASSSPRGRRASGTLEEQF
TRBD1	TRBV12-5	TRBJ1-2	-	ASGHAGGGYT
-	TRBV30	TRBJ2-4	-	AWSGGWANIQY
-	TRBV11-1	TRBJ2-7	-	ASSLEGGTSYEQY
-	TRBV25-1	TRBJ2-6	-	ASSEYRDWSSGANVLT
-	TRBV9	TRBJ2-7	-	ASSVNGGTGTYEQY
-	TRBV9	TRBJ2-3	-	ASSNNRDGSTDTQY
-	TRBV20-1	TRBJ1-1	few	SAREGPWAF
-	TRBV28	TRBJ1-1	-	ASSLSGGLGTEAF
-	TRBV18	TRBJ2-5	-	ASSPLPPTGSGETQY
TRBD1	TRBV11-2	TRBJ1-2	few	ASSLATGGYGYT
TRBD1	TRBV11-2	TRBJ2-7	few	ASNLLDRGIYEQY
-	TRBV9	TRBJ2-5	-	ASSASSHPQETQY
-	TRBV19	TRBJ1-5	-	ASSIGGSNQPQH
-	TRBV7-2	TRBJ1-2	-	ASSPGGDIYGYT
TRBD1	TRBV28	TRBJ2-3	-	ASSLPGQGADTQY
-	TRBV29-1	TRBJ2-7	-	SVESASTYEQY
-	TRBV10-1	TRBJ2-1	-	ASSESLAGMDEQF
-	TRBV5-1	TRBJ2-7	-	ASSDDLVSPGEQY
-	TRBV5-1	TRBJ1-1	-	ASSPGGSGNTEAF
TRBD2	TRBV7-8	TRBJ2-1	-	ASSLALAGTGKQF
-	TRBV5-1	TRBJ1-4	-	ASSSVRGATNEKLF
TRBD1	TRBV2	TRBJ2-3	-	ASGYRGSTDTQY
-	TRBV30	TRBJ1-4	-	AWSYPYDTNEKLF
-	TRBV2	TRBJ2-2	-	ASTDVGHTGELF
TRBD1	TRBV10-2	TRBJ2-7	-	ASSDFETGGEQY
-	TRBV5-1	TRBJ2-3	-	ASSLGRAGVPTDTQY
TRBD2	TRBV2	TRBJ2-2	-	ASTEAGLGTGELF
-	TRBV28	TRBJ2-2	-	ASTSLPGHTGELF